The 20 T cell receptor beta chains presented below share a single source sample, sequenced in a study of neoadjuvant nivolumab and ipilimumab in lung cancer (dated by TCRdb to 2020 to 2022). The library was made by the immunoSEQ multiplex PCR assay. Here the immuneACCESS table is served through TCRdb, limited to in-frame sequences with V and J called. Missing clones are a known gap in these copies; in checked studies unresolved V genes cover under half, and the rest lacks a known reason. In this sample the table shows about 27,000 clones, about 78% of which occur a single time. The ten largest clones capture roughly 18% of the sample. According to the study, the label for this sample's time point signals: at surgical resection after neoadjuvant nivolumab +/- ipilimumab. The sequenced sample was tumor tissue, obtained after neoadjuvant nivolumab, alone or with ipilimumab, at or shortly before surgery. The receptors here all came from an adult with non-small cell lung cancer.

The chain combines TRBV5-1 with TRBJ1-1; D ambiguous. Germline V gene data show CDR1 as SGHRS and CDR2 as YFSETQ. The V end was cut by 4 bases, the J end by 5 bases, with 15 bases between. CDR3 length: 14 residues. This CDR3 is CASSLGREGTEAFF. CDR3 nucleotide sequence: TGCGCCAGCAGCCTTGGACGCGAAGGAACTGAAGCTTTCTTT.

The table lists this clone with a few counts. The chain carries TRBV19 and TRBJ1-5; 8 bases agree with TRBD1. Germline V gene sequence: CDR1 LNHDA, CDR2 SQIVND (reference sequence). The CDR3 runs 13 residues. With 5 bases clipped from V and 6 bases from J, the junction kept 3 bases outside the gene matches. The CDR3 nucleotides read TGTGCCAGTAGTCTGACAGGGGTTCAGCCCCAGCATTTT. It codes for CASSLTGVQPQHF.

The V gene is TRBV2, the J gene TRBJ1-5; D is unresolved. The germline V gene has CDR1 SNHLY and CDR2 FYNNEI. V lost 7 bases and J lost 0, with 10 bases in between. The CDR3 has 14 residues. The CDR3 loop is CASNAHPSNQPQHF. CDR3 nucleotides: TGTGCCAGCAATGCTCACCCTAGCAATCAGCCCCAGCATTTT. Based on the CDR3 plus reference TRBV2 and TRBJ1-5, the full variable domain is EPEVTQTPSHQVTQMGQEVILRCVPISNHLYFYWYRQILGQKVEFLVSFYNNEISEKSEIFDDQFSVERPDGSNFTLKIRSTKLEDSAMYFCASNAHPSNQPQHFGDGTRLSIL.

This clone has just one count. The chain carries TRBV7-3 and TRBJ2-2, with 7 positions matching TRBD1. Germline trimming cut 2 bases from V and 2 bases from J; bases unmatched to any gene: 2. This CDR3 comprises 15 residues. The germline gives CDR1 SGHTA, CDR2 FQGTGA. The CDR3 bases are TGTGCCAGCAGCTTAGTAGGGGGCAACACCGGGGAGCTGTTTTTT. Translation gives CASSLVGGNTGELFF.

The rearrangement links TRBV5-1 to TRBJ1-2; D is possibly TRBD1 (6 bases). This CDR3 spans 12 amino acids. Trimming cost V 0 bases and J 8 bases, with 8 bases left between them. Germline values: CDR1 SGHRS, CDR2 YFSETQ. The CDR3 bases are TGCGCCAGCAGCTTGGGACAGGACGGCTACACCTTC. This gives the protein CASSLGQDGYTF.

The rearrangement joins TRBV12-5 to TRBJ2-7; D remains ambiguous. This CDR3 is 11 amino acids long. Germline CDR1 LGHNT, CDR2 FRNRAP. V shed 7 bases and J shed 3 bases, with 7 bases lying between them. CDR3 sequence (DNA): TGTGCTAGTGCCAGCCTCTACGAGCAGTACTTC. Encoded protein: CASASLYEQYF.

The CDR3 region is CASSQDRGIGTGELFF. CDR3 bases: TGCGCCAGCAGCCAAGACAGGGGAATCGGTACCGGGGAGCTGTTTTTT. J is TRBJ2-2 and V is TRBV4-1; tentative D call: TRBD1 (6 bases). Trimming left V 0 bases short and J 5 bases short, with 13 bases between. The CDR3 length is 16 residues. Germline CDR1 reads MGHRA; CDR2 reads YSYEKL.

By frequency in the sample, this clone is medium-sized. J is TRBJ1-1 and V is TRBV14, with TRBD1 matching 8 bases. The ends lost 1 base at V and 8 bases at J; junction bases unmatched: 6. The CDR3 length is 14 residues. CDR1 SGHDN and CDR2 FVKESK come from the germline V gene. The CDR3 region has the DNA TGTGCCAGCAGCCAAGTCGGGAGGACAGGGGAAGCTTTCTTT. It encodes CASSQVGRTGEAFF. Full variable domain (outside the CDR3, taken from reference TRBV14 and TRBJ1-1): EAGVTQFPSHSVIEKGQTVTLRCDPISGHDNLYWYRRVMGKEIKFLLHFVKESKQDESGMPNNRFLAERTGGTYSTLKVQPAELEDSGVYFCASSQVGRTGEAFFGQGTRLTVV.

The rearrangement uses TRBV9 and TRBJ2-7, with 11 positions matching TRBD2. The CDR3 runs 15 residues. Germline assignment: CDR1 SGDLS and CDR2 YYNGEE. V lost 4 bases to trimming and J lost 2 bases; unmatched junction nucleotides: 5. CDR3 protein: CASSSRTSGPYEQYF. CDR3 DNA sequence: TGTGCCAGCAGCTCCCGGACTAGCGGGCCCTACGAGCAGTACTTC.

V gene TRBV6-5 combines with J gene TRBJ1-3; D not resolved. V dropped 9 bases and J dropped 0 bases, with 9 bases sitting between them. Germline CDR1 MNHEY, CDR2 SVGAGI. The CDR3 spans 13 residues. CDR3 amino acids: CASSEHSGNTIYF. DNA for the CDR3: TGTGCCAGTTCAGAGCACTCTGGAAACACCATATATTTT.

This chain joins TRBV2 and TRBJ2-2, with D perhaps matching TRBD2 (7 bases). Deletions cut 6 bases from V and 6 bases from J, with 17 bases between. The germline CDR1 and CDR2 sequences are SNHLY and FYNNEI. This CDR3 spans 15 amino acids. The CDR3 reads CASRPQGGGAGELFF. The CDR3 DNA sequence: TGTGCCAGCAGACCCCAGGGAGGGGGGGCCGGGGAGCTGTTTTTT.

The chain carries TRBV20-1 and TRBJ2-1; TRBD1 is a possible D gene (6 bases). This CDR3 comprises 11 residues. CDR1 is DFQATT, CDR2 SNEGSKA, per germline (reference sequence). The DNA of the CDR3 is TGCAGCGCTTACAGGGCGAATGAGCAGTTCTTC. It encodes CSAYRANEQFF.

V gene TRBV18 combines with J gene TRBJ2-1; possibly TRBD1 or TRBD2 for D (5 bases each). The V and J ends lost 2 bases and 5 bases respectively, with 16 bases between them. Germline CDR1 is KGHSH and CDR2 is LQKENI. CDR3 size: 16 residues. CDR3 sequence: CASSPFGRGTDNEQFF. The CDR3 region has the DNA TGTGCCAGCTCACCATTCGGCCGAGGGACCGACAATGAGCAGTTCTTC.

This chain links TRBV6-5 with TRBJ1-2; no firm D call. V was clipped by 6 bases and J by 6 bases, with 14 bases between them. The V gene's germline CDR1 is MNHEY and CDR2 SVGAGI. The CDR3 sequence is 13 residues long. The CDR3 reads CASRTGWTNGYTF. DNA of the CDR3: TGTGCCAGCAGGACGGGGTGGACTAATGGCTACACCTTC.

Here the CDR3 reads CASSQVGQDGYTF. CDR3 DNA sequence: TGCGCCAGCAGCCAAGTGGGACAGGATGGCTACACCTTC. The chain combines TRBV4-1 with TRBJ1-2; 8 positions match TRBD1. The J segment lost 6 bases and the V segment lost 1 base, leaving 1 base of the junction unmatched. Looked up from germline, CDR1 is MGHRA and CDR2 is YSYEKL. The length of the CDR3 is 13 residues.

This rearrangement joins TRBV5-1 to TRBJ2-7; TRBD1 matches at 9 bases. Trimming removed 4 bases from V and 2 bases from J; junction bases left unmatched: 4. Germline CDR1 and CDR2: SGHRS and YFSETQ. The CDR3 covers 14 residues. The CDR3 coding sequence is TGCGCCAGCAGCCCTAGACAGGGGGCCTACGAGCAGTACTTC. Protein sequence: CASSPRQGAYEQYF. The complete variable domain, with remaining parts taken from reference TRBV5-1 and TRBJ2-7, reads KAGVTQTPRYLIKTRGQQVTLSCSPISGHRSVSWYQQTPGQGLQFLFEYFSETQRNKGNFPGRFSGRQFSNSRSEMNVSTLELGDSALYLCASSPRQGAYEQYFGPGTRLTVT.

The chain employs TRBV5-4 and TRBJ2-7; a weak D match, TRBD1 (6 bases). The CDR3 covers 15 residues. V lost 2 bases, J lost 0 bases, and 12 bases lay in between. Per germline, CDR1 SGHNT and CDR2 YYREEE (reference sequence). Written as DNA, the CDR3 is TGTGCCAGCAGCTTTCCGGACAGCCACTCCTACGAGCAGTACTTC. It encodes CASSFPDSHSYEQYF. Complete variable domain (other parts from reference TRBV5-4 and TRBJ2-7): ETGVTQSPTHLIKTRGQQVTLRCSSQSGHNTVSWYQQALGQGPQFIFQYYREEENGRGNFPPRFSGLQFPNYSSELNVNALELDDSALYLCASSFPDSHSYEQYFGPGTRLTVT.

The chain is built from TRBV5-5 and TRBJ2-5; TRBD1 aligns across 9 bases. This CDR3 spans 15 amino acids. Germline V CDR1 and CDR2: SGHKS, YYEKEE (reference sequence). Trimming cost V 0 bases and J 2 bases; bases outside gene matches: 2. The CDR3 region has the DNA TGTGCCAGCAGCTTGGGAGACAGGGGGCAAGAGACCCAGTACTTC. Its translation is CASSLGDRGQETQYF.

The genes are TRBV5-1 and TRBJ2-1; 11 bases fit TRBD1. The CDR3 consists of 15 residues. Germline V gene data show CDR1 as SGHRS and CDR2 as YFSETQ. Trimming at V came to 5 bases and at J to 3 bases, leaving 4 bases not matched to a gene. CDR3 in DNA: TGCGCCAGCAGGGGTGGGACAGGGGGCTACAATGAGCAGTTCTTC. Amino acids: CASRGGTGGYNEQFF.

V and J are TRBV19 and TRBJ1-1; D call uncertain. Trimming shortened V by 5 bases and J by 4 bases, and 14 bases separated the two germline ends. Germline lookup yields CDR1 LNHDA and CDR2 SQIVND (reference sequence). This CDR3 is 14 amino acids long. The CDR3 DNA reads TGTGCCAGTAGTCCCTCGGGGTTGAGCACTGAAGCTTTCTTT. This encodes CASSPSGLSTEAFF.